The 15 T cell receptor beta chains below all came from one sample that was sequenced in a study of lymphopenia after photon versus proton radiotherapy. Sequencing used immunoSEQ multiplex PCR; TCRdb keeps in-frame clones, though not all of them. The sample includes 160,000 or so clones, approximately 91% of them seen just once. This material consisted of peripheral blood, taken from a patient treated with photon-based radiotherapy. The receptors come from a man aged 50-60 years with gastric cancer.

V and J are TRBV9 and TRBJ1-3; the match to TRBD1 covers 8 bases. The CDR3 has 15 residues. Germline V gene sequence: CDR1 SGDLS, CDR2 YYNGEE. After removal of 1 base from V and 4 bases from J, the junction contained 4 bases not matched to a gene. The CDR3 spells CASSVQGAQGNTIYF. DNA for the CDR3: TGTGCCAGCAGCGTACAGGGGGCGCAAGGAAACACCATATATTTT.

This rearrangement joins TRBV7-9 to TRBJ1-2; no clear D gene. The V and J ends lost 3 bases and 7 bases respectively, with 21 bases between them. The germline V gene encodes CDR1 SEHNR and CDR2 FQNEAQ (reference sequence). This CDR3 is built from 16 residues. The CDR3, as DNA: TGTGCCAGCAGCTTCTTAGAGCTTCTGGGGAATAGTGGCTACACCTTC. It yields the protein CASSFLELLGNSGYTF.

V and J are TRBV5-1 and TRBJ1-1, with D hard to call. Germline loops: CDR1 SGHRS, CDR2 YFSETQ. The CDR3 spans 14 residues. The germline V and J ends were trimmed by 5 bases and 3 bases, with 14 bases remaining between them. CDR3 coding DNA: TGCGCCAGCAGGACTATTATGGGGTACACTGAAGCTTTCTTT. It is translated as CASRTIMGYTEAFF.

This clone was seen once. The J gene is TRBJ2-2, the V gene TRBV7-9; 8 bases line up with TRBD2. Germline CDR1 is SEHNR and CDR2 is FQNEAQ (reference sequence). This CDR3 is 16 amino acids long. Trimming at V came to 5 bases and at J to 3 bases, leaving 8 bases not matched to a gene. CDR3 sequence: CASSPRSGRDTGELFF. Here the CDR3 DNA reads TGTGCCAGCAGCCCAAGGAGCGGGAGAGACACCGGGGAGCTGTTTTTT.

The genes are TRBV5-1 and TRBJ2-1, with TRBD2 matching 7 bases. V lost 6 bases and J lost 4; bases outside the gene matches: 10. Germline CDR1 SGHRS, CDR2 YFSETQ. The CDR3 spans 15 residues. CDR3 loop: CASTLVAGPYNEQFF. CDR3 in DNA: TGCGCCAGCACCCTCGTAGCGGGCCCTTACAATGAGCAGTTCTTC.

This clone occurred once. The V and J genes are TRBV5-6 and TRBJ1-1; D call uncertain. Per germline, CDR1 SGHDT and CDR2 YYEEEE. The CDR3 covers 12 residues. The V end was cut by 3 bases, the J end by 1 base, with 4 bases between. CDR3 loop: CASSYQNTEAFF. The CDR3 coding sequence is TGTGCCAGCAGCTACCAGAACACTGAAGCTTTCTTT.

V usage is TRBV4-1 and J usage is TRBJ2-2; 7 bases are shared with TRBD2. Trimming removed 4 bases from V and 1 base from J; junction bases left unmatched: 6. The CDR3 consists of 16 residues. Per the germline V gene, CDR1 is MGHRA and CDR2 is YSYEKL. CDR3 bases: TGCGCCAGCAGCCGAATATTAGCGGGGAACACCGGGGAGCTGTTTTTT. This translates into CASSRILAGNTGELFF.

The V call is TRBV5-4, the J call TRBJ2-4; D is possibly TRBD1 (5 bases). The CDR3 extends over 16 amino acids. CDR1 and CDR2 from the germline V gene are SGHNT and YYREEE (reference sequence). The V and J ends lost 0 bases and 3 bases respectively, with 13 bases between them. The chain's CDR3 is CASSLAPGSVKNIQYF. CDR3 DNA sequence: TGTGCCAGCAGCTTGGCCCCAGGGTCTGTCAAAAACATTCAGTACTTC.

This sequence joins TRBV4-1 and TRBJ1-4; D call uncertain. The V gene's germline CDR1 is MGHRA and CDR2 YSYEKL. The CDR3 is made up of 15 amino acids. V was shortened by 0 bases and J by 7 bases, with 12 bases between the two germline ends. The CDR3 bases are TGCGCCAGCAGCCAAGATCTAAGCCCCGGTGAAAAACTGTTTTTT. It yields the protein CASSQDLSPGEKLFF.

The chain employs TRBV6-1 and TRBJ1-5; 7 nucleotides align to TRBD1. Germline V gene sequence: CDR1 MNHNS, CDR2 SASEGT. This CDR3 spans 18 amino acids. Unmatched junction bases numbered 10, after V lost 2 bases and J lost 0 bases. The CDR3 coding sequence is TGTGCCAGCAGTGAACCGGACAGGCGGACTAATAGCAATCAGCCCCAGCATTTT. Its protein is CASSEPDRRTNSNQPQHF.

The chain uses TRBV5-6 and TRBJ2-1, with 8 bases matching TRBD1. J gave up 7 bases and V 0 bases, and 0 bases lay outside the gene matches. The CDR3 is 13 amino acids. The V gene's germline CDR1 is SGHDT and CDR2 YYEEEE. The CDR3 loop is CASSLGQGNEQFF. CDR3 DNA sequence: TGTGCCAGCAGCTTGGGACAGGGGAATGAGCAGTTCTTC.

CDR3 sequence: CAIDRRNTEAFF. CDR3 DNA: TGTGCCATCGACAGGCGGAACACTGAAGCTTTCTTT. The chain uses TRBV6-1 and TRBJ1-1, with a tentative D call TRBD1 (6 bases). The CDR3 is made up of 12 amino acids. Germline CDR1 MNHNS, CDR2 SASEGT. V lost 10 bases, J lost 1 base, and 10 bases lay in between.

The chain has TRBV28 and TRBJ1-3; D is unresolved. The CDR3 sequence is 15 residues long. V was cut by 3 bases and J by 4 bases, with 13 bases left in between. Germline assignment: CDR1 MDHEN and CDR2 SYDVKM. Written as DNA, the CDR3 is TGTGCCAGCAGTTTGCCTCGCGGACGAGGAAACACCATATATTTT. It translates to CASSLPRGRGNTIYF.

V gene TRBV15 combines with J gene TRBJ2-7; 8 bases match TRBD2. The germline V gene has CDR1 LNHNV and CDR2 YYDKDF (reference sequence). This CDR3 has 15 residues. The trim removed 0 bases at V and 3 bases at J, leaving 4 bases unmatched. As DNA, the CDR3 is TGTGCCACCAGCAGAGATGGTACTAGCGGCTACGAGCAGTACTTC. Translated: CATSRDGTSGYEQYF.

This clone was recorded once. The V gene is TRBV4-1, the J gene TRBJ2-2; 8 nucleotides line up with TRBD1. This CDR3 has 15 residues. The trim removed 5 bases at V and 1 base at J, leaving 3 bases unmatched. From germline, CDR1 is MGHRA and CDR2 YSYEKL. Here the CDR3 DNA reads TGCGCCAGCAGCGAAGGGACAGGGAACACCGGGGAGCTGTTTTTT. Encoded protein: CASSEGTGNTGELFF.